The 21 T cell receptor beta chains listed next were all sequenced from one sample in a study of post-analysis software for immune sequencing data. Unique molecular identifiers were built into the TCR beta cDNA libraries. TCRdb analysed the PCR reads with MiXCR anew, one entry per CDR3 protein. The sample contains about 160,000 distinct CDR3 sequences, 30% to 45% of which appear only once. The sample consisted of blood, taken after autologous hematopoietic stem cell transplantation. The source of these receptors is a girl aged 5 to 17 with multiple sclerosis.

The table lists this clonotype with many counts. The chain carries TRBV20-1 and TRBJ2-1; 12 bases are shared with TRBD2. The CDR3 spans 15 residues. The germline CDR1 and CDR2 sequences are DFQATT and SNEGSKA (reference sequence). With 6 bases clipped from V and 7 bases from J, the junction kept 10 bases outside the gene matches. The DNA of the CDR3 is TGCAGTGCCCCGTCGACTAGCGGGAGTCTAAATGAGCAGTTCTTC. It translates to CSAPSTSGSLNEQFF.

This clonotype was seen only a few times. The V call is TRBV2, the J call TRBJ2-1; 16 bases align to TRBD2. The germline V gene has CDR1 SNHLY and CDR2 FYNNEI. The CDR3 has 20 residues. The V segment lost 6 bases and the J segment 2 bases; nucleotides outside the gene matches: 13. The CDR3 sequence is CASSVTFGTSGRAPYNEQFF. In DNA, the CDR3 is TGTGCCAGCAGCGTCACCTTTGGGACTAGCGGGAGGGCCCCCTACAATGAGCAGTTCTTC.

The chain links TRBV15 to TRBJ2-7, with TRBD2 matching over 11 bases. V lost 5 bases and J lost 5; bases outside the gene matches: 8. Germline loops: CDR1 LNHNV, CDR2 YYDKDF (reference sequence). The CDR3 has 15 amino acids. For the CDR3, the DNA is TGTGCCACCAGCCGAATAGCGGGAGGGCCCCACGAGCAGTACTTC. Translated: CATSRIAGGPHEQYF. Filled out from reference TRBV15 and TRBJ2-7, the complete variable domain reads DAMVIQNPRYQVTQFGKPVTLSCSQTLNHNVMYWYQQKSSQAPKLLFHYYDKDFNNEADTPDNFQSRRPNTSFCFLDIRSPGLGDTAMYLCATSRIAGGPHEQYFGPGTRLTVT.

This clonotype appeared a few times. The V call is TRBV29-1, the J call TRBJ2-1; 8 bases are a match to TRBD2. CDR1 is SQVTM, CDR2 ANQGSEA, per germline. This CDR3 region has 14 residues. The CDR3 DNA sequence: TGCAGTTTATTGAACGGGAGGGTTTCGGATGAGCAGTTCTTC. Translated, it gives CSLLNGRVSDEQFF.

The CDR3 DNA sequence: TGCGCCAGCAGCCGGGACTCAACCTCCTACAATGAGCAGTTCTTC. Encoded protein: CASSRDSTSYNEQFF. The chain uses TRBV5-1 and TRBJ2-1; a weak D match, TRBD2 (6 bases). The CDR3 has 15 amino acids. Germline V gene data show CDR1 as SGHRS and CDR2 as YFSETQ. With 4 bases removed from V and 0 bases from J, the gap between germline ends came to 11 bases.

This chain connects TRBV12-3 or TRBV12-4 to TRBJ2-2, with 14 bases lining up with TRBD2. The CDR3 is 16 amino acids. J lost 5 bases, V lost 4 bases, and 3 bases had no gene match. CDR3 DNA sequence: TGTGCCAGCAGTTCAGGGACTAGCGGGAGAACCGGGGAGCTGTTTTTT. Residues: CASSSGTSGRTGELFF.

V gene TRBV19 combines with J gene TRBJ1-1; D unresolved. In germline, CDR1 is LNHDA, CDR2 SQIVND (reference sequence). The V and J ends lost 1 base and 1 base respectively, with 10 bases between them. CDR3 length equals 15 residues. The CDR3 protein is CASSIASAGNTEAFF. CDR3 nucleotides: TGTGCCAGTAGTATAGCTTCGGCGGGGAACACTGAAGCTTTCTTT.

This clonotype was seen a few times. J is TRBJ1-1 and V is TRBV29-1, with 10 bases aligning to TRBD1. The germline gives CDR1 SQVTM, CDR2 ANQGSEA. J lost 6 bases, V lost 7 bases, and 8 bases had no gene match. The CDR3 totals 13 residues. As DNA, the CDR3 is TGCAGCGCCGGGACAGGGGTGTTGGCTGAAGCTTTCTTT. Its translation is CSAGTGVLAEAFF. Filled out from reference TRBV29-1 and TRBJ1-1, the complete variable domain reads SAVISQKPSRDICQRGTSLTIQCQVDSQVTMMFWYRQQPGQSLTLIATANQGSEATYESGFVIDKFPISRPNLTFSTLTVSNMSPEDSSIYLCSAGTGVLAEAFFGQGTRLTVV.

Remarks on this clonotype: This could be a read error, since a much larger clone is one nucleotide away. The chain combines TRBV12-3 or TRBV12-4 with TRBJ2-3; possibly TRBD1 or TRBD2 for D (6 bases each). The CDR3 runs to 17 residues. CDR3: CASSYLGGRLSTDAQYF. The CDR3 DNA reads TGTGCCAGCAGTTATTTGGGGGGCAGGCTAAGCACAGATGCGCAGTATTTT.

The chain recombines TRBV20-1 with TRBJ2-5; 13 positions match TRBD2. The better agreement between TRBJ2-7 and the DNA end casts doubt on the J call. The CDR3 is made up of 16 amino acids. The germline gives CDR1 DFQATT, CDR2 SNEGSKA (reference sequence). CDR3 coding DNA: TGCAGTGCTAGAGACACCGGGACTAGCGGGACCTACGAGCAGTACTTC. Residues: CSARDTGTSGTYEQYF.

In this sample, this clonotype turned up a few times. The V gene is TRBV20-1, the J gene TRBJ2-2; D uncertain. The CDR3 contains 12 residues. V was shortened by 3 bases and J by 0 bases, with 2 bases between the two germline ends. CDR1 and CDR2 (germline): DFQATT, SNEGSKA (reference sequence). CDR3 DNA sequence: TGCAGTGCTAGGACGAACACCGGGGAGCTGTTTTTT. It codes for CSARTNTGELFF.

The CDR3 loop is CSASSGIGEQYF. In DNA, the CDR3 is TGCAGTGCTAGCTCGGGGATCGGCGAGCAGTACTTC. The V and J genes are TRBV20-1 and TRBJ2-7, with D tentatively TRBD2 (5 bases). CDR3 length: 12 residues. V was cut by 3 bases and J by 6 bases, with 12 bases left in between. Looked up from germline, CDR1 is DFQATT and CDR2 is SNEGSKA (reference sequence).

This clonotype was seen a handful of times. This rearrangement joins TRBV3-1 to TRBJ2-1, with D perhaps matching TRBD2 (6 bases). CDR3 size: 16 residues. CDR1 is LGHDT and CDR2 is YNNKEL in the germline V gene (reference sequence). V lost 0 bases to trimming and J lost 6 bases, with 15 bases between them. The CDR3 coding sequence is TGTGCCAGCAGCCAAGATCTGGGACTTGAGATCAATGAGCAGTTCTTC. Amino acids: CASSQDLGLEINEQFF.

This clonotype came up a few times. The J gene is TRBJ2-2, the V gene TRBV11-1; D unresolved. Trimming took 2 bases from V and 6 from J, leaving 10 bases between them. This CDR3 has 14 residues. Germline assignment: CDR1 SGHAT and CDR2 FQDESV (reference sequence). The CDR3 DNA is TGTGCCAGCAGCTTATCTCACCGGGCCGGGGAGCTGTTTTTT. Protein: CASSLSHRAGELFF. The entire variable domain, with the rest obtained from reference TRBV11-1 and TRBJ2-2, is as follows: EAEVAQSPRYKITEKSQAVAFWCDPISGHATLYWYRQILGQGPELLVQFQDESVVDDSQLPKDRFSAERLKGVDSTLKIQPAELGDSAMYLCASSLSHRAGELFFGEGSRLTVL.

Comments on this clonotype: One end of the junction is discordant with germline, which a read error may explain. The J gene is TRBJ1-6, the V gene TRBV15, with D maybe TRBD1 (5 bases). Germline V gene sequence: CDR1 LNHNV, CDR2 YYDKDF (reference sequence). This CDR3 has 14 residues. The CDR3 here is CATSRDLADTPPHF. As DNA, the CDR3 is TGTGCCACCAGCAGAGATCTAGCGGACACACCCCCCCACTTT.

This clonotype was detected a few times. The CDR3 DNA sequence: TGCAGTGCTAGCTCTTCTCTAGCGGGAGTCTACAATGAGCAGTTCTTC. It is translated as CSASSSLAGVYNEQFF. The chain combines TRBV20-1 with TRBJ2-1; TRBD2 matches 10 bases. Germline V lookup: CDR1 DFQATT, CDR2 SNEGSKA (reference sequence). The length of the CDR3 is 16 residues. V was clipped by 3 bases and J by 3 bases; unmatched bases: 8.

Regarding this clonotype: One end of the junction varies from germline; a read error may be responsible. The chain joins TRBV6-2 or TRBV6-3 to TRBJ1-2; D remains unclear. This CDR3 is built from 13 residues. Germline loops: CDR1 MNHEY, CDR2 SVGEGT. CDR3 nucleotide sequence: TGTGCCAGCAGTTTGGACGACGTCTATGGCCACACCTTC. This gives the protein CASSLDDVYGHTF.

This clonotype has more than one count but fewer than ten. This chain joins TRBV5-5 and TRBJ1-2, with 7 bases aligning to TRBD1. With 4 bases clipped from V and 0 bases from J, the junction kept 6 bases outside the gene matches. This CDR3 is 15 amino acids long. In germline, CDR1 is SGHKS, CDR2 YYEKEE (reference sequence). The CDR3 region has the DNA TGTGCCAGCAGCCCGGGACAGTTAGCTAACTATGGCTACACCTTC. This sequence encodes CASSPGQLANYGYTF.

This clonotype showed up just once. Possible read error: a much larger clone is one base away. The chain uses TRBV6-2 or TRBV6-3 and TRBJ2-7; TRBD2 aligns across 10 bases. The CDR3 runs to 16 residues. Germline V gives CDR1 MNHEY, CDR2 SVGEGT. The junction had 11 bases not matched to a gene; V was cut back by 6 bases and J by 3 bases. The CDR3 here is CASSPGLARGIYEQYF. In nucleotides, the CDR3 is TGTGCCAGCAGCCCGGGACTAGCGAGAGGGATCTACGAGCAGTACTTC.

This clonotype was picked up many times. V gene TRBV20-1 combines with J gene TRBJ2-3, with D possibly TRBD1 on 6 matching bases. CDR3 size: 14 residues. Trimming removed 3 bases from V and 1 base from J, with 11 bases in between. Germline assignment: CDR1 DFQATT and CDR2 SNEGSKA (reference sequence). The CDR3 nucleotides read TGCAGTGCTAGGTCACAGGGTGGCACAGATACGCAGTATTTT. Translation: CSARSQGGTDTQYF.

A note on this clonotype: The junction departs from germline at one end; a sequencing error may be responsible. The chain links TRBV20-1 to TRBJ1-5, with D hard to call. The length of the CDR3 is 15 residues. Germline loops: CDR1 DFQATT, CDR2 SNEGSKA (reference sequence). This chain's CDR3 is CSVRDPLGEGQPQHF. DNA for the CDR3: TGCAGTGTTAGAGATCCCCTCGGGGAAGGTCAGCCCCAGCATTTT.